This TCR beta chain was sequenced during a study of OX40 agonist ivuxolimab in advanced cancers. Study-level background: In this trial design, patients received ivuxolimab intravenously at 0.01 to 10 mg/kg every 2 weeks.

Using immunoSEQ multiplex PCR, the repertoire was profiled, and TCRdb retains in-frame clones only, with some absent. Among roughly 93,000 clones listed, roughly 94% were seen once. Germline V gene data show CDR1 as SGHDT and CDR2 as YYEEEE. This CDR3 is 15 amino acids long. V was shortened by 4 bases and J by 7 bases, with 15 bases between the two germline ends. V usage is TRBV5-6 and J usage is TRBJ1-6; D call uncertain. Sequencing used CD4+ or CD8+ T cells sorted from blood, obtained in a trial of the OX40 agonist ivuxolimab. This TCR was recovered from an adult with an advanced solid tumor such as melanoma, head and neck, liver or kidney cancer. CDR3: CASSVLLGANSPLHF. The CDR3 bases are TGTGCCAGCAGCGTACTGCTCGGAGCCAATTCACCCCTCCACTTT.